Shown below are 25 T cell receptor beta chains from a single sample sequenced in a study of T cells in Graves' hyperthyroidism and ophthalmopathy. TCR beta CDR3 regions were amplified from RNA. In the first-round RT-PCR of the TCR CDR3, the HTBI primer set was used. TCRdb called the multiplex PCR reads again in MiXCR, with one record for every CDR3 protein. The sample has fewer than 750,000 distinct CDR3 sequences; approximately 14% are singletons. Material: blood. These receptors all come from a woman between 45 and 60 years old with Graves' ophthalmopathy.

This clonotype was detected ten times or more. This sequence joins TRBV3-1 and TRBJ2-7; 8 positions match TRBD2. This CDR3 is built from 16 residues. Trimming removed 1 base from V and 2 bases from J; junction bases left unmatched: 7. Germline-derived CDR1 and CDR2 are LGHDT and YNNKEL (reference sequence). CDR3 residues: CASSQVPGSGTYEQYF. CDR3 coding DNA: TGTGCCAGCAGCCAAGTTCCCGGTAGCGGGACCTACGAGCAGTACTTC.

The CDR3 loop is CASSSRAPTETQYF. CDR3 nucleotides: TGTGCCAGCAGCTCCCGGGCCCCGACAGAGACCCAGTACTTC. The chain uses TRBV13 and TRBJ2-5; D not resolved. Trimming cost V 4 bases and J 4 bases, with 13 bases left between them. CDR1 is PRHDT, CDR2 FYEKMQ, per germline (reference sequence). The CDR3 runs 14 residues.

This clonotype has just a few counts. The chain carries TRBV27 and TRBJ1-2; 7 nucleotides match TRBD1. The CDR3 consists of 14 residues. V dropped 2 bases and J dropped 1; count of bases not matched to a gene: 1. Germline CDR1 reads MNHEY; CDR2 reads SMNVEV (reference sequence). The DNA for the CDR3 is TGTGCCAGCAGTTTAAGGGACAGTAACTATGGCTACACCTTC. Protein product: CASSLRDSNYGYTF.

This clonotype has a count of ten or more. This chain uses TRBV2 with TRBJ2-3; TRBD2 agrees at 9 bases. This CDR3 is built from 16 residues. From germline, CDR1 is SNHLY and CDR2 FYNNEI. V was pared by 8 bases and J by 6 bases, with 15 bases of the junction left unmatched. The CDR3 nucleotides are TGTGCCAGCGGAGCTCCGCGGGAGGGGGCAGGGGATACGCAGTATTTT. Amino acids: CASGAPREGAGDTQYF. The full variable domain, its missing parts supplied by reference TRBV2 and TRBJ2-3, is EPEVTQTPSHQVTQMGQEVILRCVPISNHLYFYWYRQILGQKVEFLVSFYNNEISEKSEIFDDQFSVERPDGSNFTLKIRSTKLEDSAMYFCASGAPREGAGDTQYFGPGTRLTVL.

This clonotype was seen ten or more times. CDR3 sequence: CASSLDGSSYEQYF. For the CDR3, the DNA is TGTGCCAGCAGCTTGGACGGGAGCTCCTACGAGCAGTACTTC. This chain connects TRBV7-2 to TRBJ2-7; weak D call: TRBD2 (6 bases). Germline-derived CDR1 and CDR2 are SGHTA and FQGNSA. The length of the CDR3 is 14 residues. V shed 3 bases and J shed 0 bases, with 9 bases lying between them.

V usage is TRBV4-3 and J usage is TRBJ2-6; a possible D gene is TRBD1 (6 bases). Trimming left V 0 bases short and J 0 bases short, with 21 bases between. The CDR3 is 21 amino acids. Germline V lookup: CDR1 LGHNA, CDR2 YSLEER. CDR3 sequence (DNA): TGCGCCAGCAGCCAAGATTCGCTGTGGGGCGACAGGAGCTCTGGGGCCAACGTCCTGACTTTC. Its translation: CASSQDSLWGDRSSGANVLTF.

This clonotype was detected ten times or more. The chain combines TRBV2 with TRBJ2-5; D might be TRBD1 or TRBD2, each matching 5 bases. CDR3 length: 13 residues. V lost 7 bases and J lost 5, with 14 bases in between. Germline CDR1 and CDR2: SNHLY and FYNNEI. The CDR3 DNA is TGTGCCAGCATTACAACAGGACTGGAGACCCAGTACTTC. Its protein product is CASITTGLETQYF.

This clonotype was seen repeatedly, ten times or more. The rearrangement uses TRBV20-1 and TRBJ2-7, with TRBD1 matching over 7 bases. CDR1 DFQATT and CDR2 SNEGSKA come from the germline V gene (reference sequence). This CDR3 is built from 13 residues. The V segment lost 6 bases and the J segment 0 bases; nucleotides outside the gene matches: 5. CDR3 in DNA: TGCAGTGCGCCGGGACAGTTCTCCTACGAGCAGTACTTC. It yields the protein CSAPGQFSYEQYF.

This clonotype was counted between two and nine times. The chain recombines TRBV19 with TRBJ1-1; D call uncertain. Trimming cost V 5 bases and J 1 base, with 8 bases left between them. The CDR3 runs to 13 residues. Germline CDR1 and CDR2: LNHDA and SQIVND (reference sequence). The CDR3, as DNA: TGTGCCAGTAGTGTATCTCCGAACACTGAAGCTTTCTTT. This translates into CASSVSPNTEAFF.

A word on this clonotype: The junction departs from germline at one end; a sequencing error may be responsible. The chain uses TRBV11-2 and TRBJ2-3; D is unresolved. This CDR3 contains 15 residues. Germline V gene sequence: CDR1 SGHAT, CDR2 FQNNGV. The CDR3 is CASSLDRQRVGTRYF. The CDR3 DNA reads as TGTGCCAGCAGCTTAGATCGTCAAAGAGTCGGTACGCGGTATTTT.

The gene calls are TRBV5-6 and TRBJ2-6; D is possibly TRBD2 (5 bases). V lost 4 bases and J lost 7, with 18 bases in between. Germline V CDR1 and CDR2: SGHDT, YYEEEE. This CDR3 is built from 16 residues. CDR3 nucleotide sequence: TGTGCCAGCAGCCTCCTCGACGGGGATGCAGCCAACGTCCTGACTTTC. It specifies CASSLLDGDAANVLTF.

Worth noting for this clonotype: This may be a read error: a much more frequent sequence differs by one nucleotide. This rearrangement joins TRBV7-2 to TRBJ1-3; D not certain. V was pared by 1 base and J by 0 bases, with 16 bases between. CDR3 length: 18 residues. Germline V gene data show CDR1 as SGHTA and CDR2 as FQGNSA. The CDR3 bases are TGTGCCAGCAGCTTAGACGGAGCCCCTCATCTCTCTGGAAACACCATATATTTT. Its translation: CASSLDGAPHLSGNTIYF.

In the case of this clonotype: A clone one base away is much larger, so this may be a read error. This chain connects TRBV12-3 or TRBV12-4 to TRBJ2-1; D is uncertain. This CDR3 comprises 12 residues. The CDR3 bases are TGTGCCAGCAGTCCCCCGATCTTTGAGCAGTCCTTC. This sequence encodes CASSPPIFEQSF.

This clonotype was observed many times. This rearrangement joins TRBV6-1 to TRBJ1-2; no definite D call. The V and J ends lost 6 bases and 0 bases respectively, with 11 bases between them. The CDR3 has 14 residues. Germline V lookup: CDR1 MNHNS, CDR2 SASEGT. CDR3 protein: CASREEPPNYGYTF. Here the CDR3 DNA reads TGTGCCAGCAGGGAGGAGCCCCCTAACTATGGCTACACCTTC.

This clonotype was picked up many times. CDR3 sequence: CASSQLAGNNEQFF. As DNA, the CDR3 is TGTGCCAGCAGCCAACTAGCGGGAAACAATGAGCAGTTCTTC. The chain joins TRBV3-1 to TRBJ2-1; 9 bases are a match to TRBD2. The J segment lost 5 bases and the V segment lost 2 bases, leaving 1 base of the junction unmatched. The CDR3 is made up of 14 amino acids. Germline CDR1 and CDR2: LGHDT and YNNKEL (reference sequence).

Note on this clonotype: Germline and junction disagree at one end, which may indicate a read error. V usage is TRBV6-1 and J usage is TRBJ2-5, with 7 bases lining up with TRBD2. CDR3 length equals 13 residues. The germline V gene has CDR1 MNHNS and CDR2 SASEGT. The chain's CDR3 is CTSPGEGQETQYF. In nucleotides, the CDR3 is TGTACCAGCCCGGGGGAGGGTCAAGAGACCCAGTACTTC.

This clonotype was seen many times. This rearrangement joins TRBV11-1 to TRBJ2-5; D call uncertain. Germline V CDR1 and CDR2: SGHAT, FQDESV (reference sequence). Trimming left V 1 base short and J 1 base short, with 10 bases between. This CDR3 is built from 15 residues. The CDR3 loop reads CASSLEGRFQETQYF. Here the CDR3 DNA reads TGTGCCAGCAGCTTAGAAGGCAGATTCCAAGAGACCCAGTACTTC.

The chain carries TRBV7-8 and TRBJ2-2; D not certain. V was cut by 5 bases and J by 4 bases, with 14 bases left in between. This CDR3 spans 15 amino acids. Germline loops: CDR1 SGHVS, CDR2 FQNEAQ. The CDR3 DNA reads TGTGCCAGCAGCCCACCTTTTGGTAGCACCGGGGAGCTGTTTTTT. Translation gives CASSPPFGSTGELFF.

The chain employs TRBV28 and TRBJ2-6; D is perhaps TRBD2 (5 bases). Germline V gives CDR1 MDHEN, CDR2 SYDVKM. This CDR3 region has 19 residues. The V and J ends lost 4 bases and 0 bases respectively, with 19 bases between them. CDR3 region: CASSSPRASSRSGANVLTF. The CDR3 DNA reads as TGTGCCAGCAGTTCTCCTAGGGCTAGCAGCCGCTCTGGGGCCAACGTCCTGACTTTC.

This clonotype was detected a few times. V usage is TRBV10-3 and J usage is TRBJ1-5; 7 bases map to TRBD1. This CDR3 is 13 amino acids long. Losses at the gene ends were 6 bases for V and 6 bases for J; bases not matched to a gene: 5. Germline V gives CDR1 ENHRY, CDR2 SYGVKD. The CDR3 loop is CAISPDRVQPQHF. The CDR3 region has the DNA TGTGCCATCAGCCCCGACAGGGTTCAGCCCCAGCATTTT.

This clonotype was seen only a few times. This sequence joins TRBV15 and TRBJ2-7; D might be TRBD1 (6 bases). Germline CDR1 reads LNHNV; CDR2 reads YYDKDF (reference sequence). The CDR3 length is 14 residues. V was pared by 0 bases and J by 6 bases, with 12 bases between. The CDR3 here is CATSRDRQAGEQYF. The CDR3 region has the DNA TGTGCCACCAGCAGAGATCGACAGGCGGGCGAGCAGTACTTC.

V is TRBV19 and J is TRBJ2-3; either TRBD1 or TRBD2 may fit D (5 bases each). From germline, CDR1 is LNHDA and CDR2 SQIVND (reference sequence). Deletions cut 3 bases from V and 3 bases from J, with 19 bases between. The CDR3 has 17 residues. CDR3 in DNA: TGTGCCAGTAGTATCTCGCCGGGACCAGGGTGGACAGATACGCAGTATTTT. This codes for CASSISPGPGWTDTQYF.

This clonotype showed up many times. The rearrangement joins TRBV27 to TRBJ2-3; D unclear. Between the trimmed V and J ends, which lost 6 bases and 4 bases, there was a span of 11 bases. Germline V gene lookup returns CDR1 MNHEY and CDR2 SMNVEV (reference sequence). The CDR3 extends over 13 amino acids. CDR3 sequence: CASRPAIADTQYF. The CDR3 DNA is TGTGCCAGCAGGCCAGCCATAGCAGATACGCAGTATTTT.

The sample holds many counts of this clonotype. The genes are TRBV7-9 and TRBJ2-7, with D tentatively TRBD1 (6 bases). Trimming removed 6 bases at V and 5 bases at J, with 17 bases between. This CDR3 region has 14 residues. CDR1 is SEHNR, CDR2 FQNEAQ, per germline (reference sequence). CDR3 in amino acids: CASSSLQGVNEQYF. The DNA of the CDR3 is TGTGCCAGCAGTTCCCTACAGGGAGTCAACGAGCAGTACTTC.

This clonotype was observed at least ten times. The V and J genes are TRBV7-9 and TRBJ1-3; the D is unclear. The CDR3 covers 17 residues. Germline CDR1 reads SEHNR; CDR2 reads FQNEAQ (reference sequence). The V gene lost 1 base and the J gene lost 0 bases, with 13 bases spanning the gap. The CDR3 region has the DNA TGTGCCAGCAGCTTAGTCGGCCGGCGAAACTCTGGAAACACCATATATTTT. Protein sequence: CASSLVGRRNSGNTIYF.